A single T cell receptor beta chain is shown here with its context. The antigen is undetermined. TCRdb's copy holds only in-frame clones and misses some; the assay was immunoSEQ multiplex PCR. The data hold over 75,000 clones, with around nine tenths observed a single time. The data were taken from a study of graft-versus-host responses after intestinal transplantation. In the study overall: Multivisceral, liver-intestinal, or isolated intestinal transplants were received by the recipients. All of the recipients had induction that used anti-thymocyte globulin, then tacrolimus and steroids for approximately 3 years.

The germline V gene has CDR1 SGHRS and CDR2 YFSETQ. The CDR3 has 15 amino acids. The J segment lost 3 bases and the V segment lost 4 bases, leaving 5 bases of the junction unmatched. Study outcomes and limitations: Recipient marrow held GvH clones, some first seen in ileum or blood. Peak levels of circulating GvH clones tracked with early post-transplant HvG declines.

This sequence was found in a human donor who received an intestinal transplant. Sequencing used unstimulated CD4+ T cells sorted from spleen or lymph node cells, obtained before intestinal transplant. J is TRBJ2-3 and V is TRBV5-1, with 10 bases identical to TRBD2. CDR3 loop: CASSLAGDRTDTQYF. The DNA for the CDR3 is TGCGCCAGCAGCCTAGCGGGGGATCGGACAGATACGCAGTATTTT.